This T cell receptor beta chain was profiled in a study of control samples from healthy donors and cancer patients. The germline V gene has CDR1 SNHLY and CDR2 FYNNEI. The V end lost 7 bases, the J end lost 0 bases, and 7 bases lay between the germline ends. The CDR3 loop spans 12 amino acids. Only in-frame clones appear in the TCRdb table, and some are missing; sequencing was by immunoSEQ multiplex PCR. The table shows fewer than 85,000 clones, with approximately 92% occurring only once. The sequenced sample was blood. The chain carries TRBV2 and TRBJ2-7; D remains ambiguous. This receptor was identified in a woman aged 60 to 75 in good health. The CDR3 sequence: CASKGSSYEQYF. CDR3 DNA sequence: TGTGCCAGCAAGGGATCCTCCTACGAGCAGTACTTC.